The 11 T cell receptor beta chains reported below all come from one sample, sequenced in a study of radiotherapy plus CTLA-4 blockade in lung cancer (dated by TCRdb to 2016 to 2019). Libraries came from the immunoSEQ multiplex PCR assay. Held by TCRdb, this immuneACCESS table contains in-frame sequences only and omits some clones. Under half of the omission traces to an unresolved V gene where checked; the cause of the rest is unknown. The sample table records some 70,000 clones; around 80% of these occur just once. Clones ranked in the top ten supply 10% of the sample. The specimen comprised peripheral blood, sampled from a patient treated with radiotherapy plus ipilimumab. These receptors all come from a human donor with non-small cell lung cancer who had a complete response to radiotherapy plus ipilimumab.

This chain links TRBV4-3 with TRBJ2-2; the D call may be TRBD1 or TRBD2 (6 bases each). CDR1 is LGHNA, CDR2 YSLEER, per germline. The CDR3 is 17 amino acids. V was clipped by 0 bases and J by 5 bases, with 16 bases between them. The CDR3 DNA follows: TGCGCCAGCAGCCAAGACGAGTGGCAGGGGAGGACCGGGGAGCTGTTTTTT. Translated, it gives CASSQDEWQGRTGELFF.

This sequence joins TRBV7-2 and TRBJ2-5; D possibly matches TRBD1 or TRBD2 (5 bases each). This CDR3 spans 15 amino acids. Germline CDR1 reads SGHTA; CDR2 reads FQGNSA. V shed 5 bases and J shed 0 bases, with 13 bases lying between them. The CDR3 DNA reads as TGTGCCAGCAGCCTCGCCGGGGCGAACCAAGAGACCCAGTACTTC. It yields the protein CASSLAGANQETQYF.

This chain links TRBV7-6 with TRBJ2-3; 7 bases are shared with TRBD1. The germline V gene has CDR1 SGHVS and CDR2 FNYEAQ. Trimming took 3 bases from V and 4 from J; bases not matched to a gene: 1. The CDR3 spans 13 residues. CDR3 in amino acids: CASSLTGPDTQYF. The CDR3 coding sequence is TGTGCCAGCAGCTTGACAGGGCCAGATACGCAGTATTTT.

Here the CDR3 DNA reads TGCGCCAGCAGCTTGGCCGGGCAGGGCGGCACTGAAGCTTTCTTT. This codes for CASSLAGQGGTEAFF. The chain has TRBV5-1 and TRBJ1-1; possibly TRBD1 for D (5 bases). The CDR3 spans 15 residues. Trimming stripped 0 bases from V and 4 bases from J, with 13 bases between. Germline values: CDR1 SGHRS, CDR2 YFSETQ. Full variable domain (remainder filled in from reference TRBV5-1 and TRBJ1-1): KAGVTQTPRYLIKTRGQQVTLSCSPISGHRSVSWYQQTPGQGLQFLFEYFSETQRNKGNFPGRFSGRQFSNSRSEMNVSTLELGDSALYLCASSLAGQGGTEAFFGQGTRLTVV.

This clone was observed a few times. This rearrangement joins TRBV7-9 to TRBJ1-1; 7 positions match TRBD1. CDR3 length equals 14 residues. The germline V gene encodes CDR1 SEHNR and CDR2 FQNEAQ (reference sequence). The J segment lost 3 bases and the V segment lost 6 bases, leaving 7 bases of the junction unmatched. The CDR3 nucleotides are TGTGCCAGCAGTCCCGACAGGGATCACACTGAAGCTTTCTTT. Residues: CASSPDRDHTEAFF.

This clone was picked up one time. The V gene is TRBV19, the J gene TRBJ2-3; TRBD2 is a possible D gene (6 bases). The ends were cut back, 5 bases at V and 2 bases at J, with 11 bases in the middle. The CDR3 consists of 14 residues. The germline V gene encodes CDR1 LNHDA and CDR2 SQIVND (reference sequence). The CDR3 coding sequence is TGTGCCAGTAGTCCAGGGAGGACCACAGATACGCAGTATTTT. Residues: CASSPGRTTDTQYF.

The V call is TRBV5-1, the J call TRBJ2-3, with D possibly matching TRBD2 (6 bases). Germline loops: CDR1 SGHRS, CDR2 YFSETQ. V lost 4 bases, J lost 0 bases, and 21 bases lay in between. This CDR3 has 18 amino acids. CDR3 bases: TGCGCCAGCAGCCAGCCTGTACGGAGACTAGGGAGCACAGATACGCAGTATTTT. Translating gives CASSQPVRRLGSTDTQYF.

The chain uses TRBV10-1 and TRBJ1-1; 7 positions agree with TRBD1. The V and J ends lost 6 bases and 0 bases, in that order; junction bases with no gene match: 13. Germline assignment: CDR1 WNHNN and CDR2 SYGVQD (reference sequence). This CDR3 is 17 amino acids long. The CDR3 sequence is CASSLTAIRGLNTEAFF. DNA for the CDR3: TGCGCCAGCAGCTTGACGGCCATAAGGGGGCTGAACACTGAAGCTTTCTTT.

The rearrangement links TRBV9 to TRBJ2-1, with TRBD1 matching 10 bases. Germline trimming cut 0 bases from V and 4 bases from J; bases unmatched to any gene: 1. Looked up from germline, CDR1 is SGDLS and CDR2 is YYNGEE. The CDR3 length is 15 residues. CDR3 nucleotides: TGTGCCAGCAGCGTAGGGACAGGGGGATACAATGAGCAGTTCTTC. Encoded protein: CASSVGTGGYNEQFF. Combining the CDR3 with reference TRBV9 and TRBJ2-1 gives the whole variable domain DSGVTQTPKHLITATGQRVTLRCSPRSGDLSVYWYQQSLDQGLQFLIQYYNGEERAKGNILERFSAQQFPDLHSELNLSSLELGDSALYFCASSVGTGGYNEQFFGPGTRLTVL.

This chain links TRBV4-1 with TRBJ1-1; D unresolved. Germline V CDR1 and CDR2: MGHRA, YSYEKL. This CDR3 is 12 amino acids long. The V gene lost 7 bases and the J gene lost 7 bases, with 13 bases spanning the gap. DNA of the CDR3: TGCGCCAGCATCTCCGAGGGATGTGAAGCTTTCTTT. Amino acid sequence: CASISEGCEAFF.

The chain couples TRBV29-1 to TRBJ2-7; D remains unclear. V was trimmed by 0 bases and J by 4 bases, leaving 4 bases between them. The germline V gene has CDR1 SQVTM and CDR2 ANQGSEA. This CDR3 has 11 residues. For the CDR3, the DNA is TGCAGCGTTGAAGAGGGGTACGAGCAGTACGTC. It is translated as CSVEEGYEQYV.